This T cell receptor (beta chain) was found in a study of human T cells and chemical hapten exposure. This clonotype was picked up many times. CDR3 length: 12 residues. Germline V CDR1 and CDR2: SNHLY, FYNNEI. Trimming removed 3 bases from V and 6 bases from J, with 9 bases in between. How the authors handled the data: Sampled TCR counts reached a median of 95,638 per sample, with values ranging from about 20,000 to 750,000. TCRdb reanalysed the RACE reads using MiXCR and keeps one entry per CDR3 protein. The V and J calls, along with clone size, are taken from TCRdb and not from the paper's own processing. The data hold approximately 84,000 distinct CDR3 sequences, with 8.6% observed a single time. The time point denotes: healthy volunteer bleed at 6 weeks. Whole blood that had not been fractionated was the source of extracted total RNA.

The sequenced sample was whole blood. The gene calls are TRBV2 and TRBJ2-7; the D call may be TRBD1 or TRBD2 (5 bases each). The TCR originated in a male donor in good health. Some clones in this sample may be carry-over from other donors' samples. This chain's CDR3 is CASSDGGPEQYF. For the CDR3, the DNA is TGTGCCAGCAGTGATGGGGGTCCCGAGCAGTACTTC.